A single sample is the source of the 32 T cell receptor beta chains below, sequenced in a study of OX40 agonist ivuxolimab in advanced cancers. The method was immunoSEQ multiplex PCR; TCRdb's version includes in-frame clones alone and lacks a portion of them. The sample contains tens of thousands of clones, 90% of which appear only once. Sequenced here: CD4+ or CD8+ T cells sorted from blood, sampled in a trial of the OX40 agonist ivuxolimab. The receptor source for this set is an adult with an advanced solid tumor such as melanoma, head and neck, liver or kidney cancer.

The chain employs TRBV6-1 and TRBJ2-5; 8 bases align to TRBD2. This CDR3 region has 13 residues. The J segment lost 7 bases and the V segment lost 2 bases, leaving 3 bases of the junction unmatched. Germline assignment: CDR1 MNHNS and CDR2 SASEGT. The CDR3 nucleotides read TGTGCCAGCAGTGAATCACTAGCGGTGACCCAGTACTTC. Protein: CASSESLAVTQYF.

This sequence joins TRBV30 and TRBJ2-3, with 7 bases lining up with TRBD2. The germline CDR1 and CDR2 sequences are GTSNPN and SVGIG (reference sequence). J was trimmed by 0 bases and V by 6 bases; bases with no gene match: 3. This CDR3 spans 13 amino acids. CDR3 DNA: TGTGCCTGTGAGCGGGAAAGCACAGATACGCAGTATTTT. This sequence encodes CACERESTDTQYF.

The chain is built from TRBV30 and TRBJ1-1; D not resolved. Trimming removed 2 bases from V and 8 bases from J, with 9 bases in between. The CDR3 runs to 11 residues. CDR1 is GTSNPN, CDR2 SVGIG, per germline (reference sequence). CDR3 region: CAWSPLREAFF. CDR3 nucleotide sequence: TGTGCCTGGAGTCCCCTAAGAGAAGCTTTCTTT.

The chain is built from TRBV18 and TRBJ1-1; D remains ambiguous. The germline V gene encodes CDR1 KGHSH and CDR2 LQKENI. This CDR3 comprises 13 residues. The germline V and J ends were trimmed by 3 bases and 5 bases, with 10 bases remaining between them. In DNA form, the CDR3 reads TGTGCCAGCTCACCTACATCGGGGACTGAAGCTTTCTTT. It codes for CASSPTSGTEAFF.

The chain couples TRBV7-9 to TRBJ2-3; the D gene could be TRBD1 or TRBD2 (5 bases each). Per germline, CDR1 SEHNR and CDR2 FQNEAQ (reference sequence). The CDR3 covers 15 residues. V was cut by 4 bases and J by 5 bases, with 16 bases left in between. The CDR3 DNA reads TGTGCCAGCAGCTCGATCTGGGGGAGTCAAGATACGCAGTATTTT. Amino acid sequence: CASSSIWGSQDTQYF.

The V call is TRBV19, the J call TRBJ1-4; D possibly corresponds to TRBD1 (5 bases). CDR3 length equals 16 residues. Germline CDR1 and CDR2: LNHDA and SQIVND (reference sequence). Trimming took off 7 bases at V and 0 bases at J, with 15 bases between the two ends. This CDR3 reads CASNSPDRPTNEKLFF. The DNA of the CDR3 is TGTGCCAGTAACTCCCCAGACAGACCAACTAATGAAAAACTGTTTTTT.

DNA of the CDR3: TGTGCCAGCAGCCGACAGGGACTAGCGGGAACCGAGCAGTACTTC. Encoded protein: CASSRQGLAGTEQYF. The V and J genes are TRBV11-3 and TRBJ2-7; 13 bases line up with TRBD2. CDR1 and CDR2 (germline): SGHNT, YENEEA. V trimming: 5 bases; J trimming: 6 bases; junction bases outside the gene matches: 7. The CDR3 loop spans 15 amino acids.

This sequence joins TRBV5-1 and TRBJ1-3; no clear D. This CDR3 spans 13 amino acids. The V and J ends lost 4 bases and 0 bases respectively, with 5 bases between them. The germline V gene has CDR1 SGHRS and CDR2 YFSETQ. The CDR3 loop is CASSGSSGNTIYF. The CDR3 region has the DNA TGCGCCAGCAGCGGCAGCTCTGGAAACACCATATATTTT.

This chain connects TRBV5-1 to TRBJ1-4; no clear D gene. CDR1 is SGHRS, CDR2 YFSETQ, per germline. The V and J ends lost 0 bases and 6 bases respectively, with 18 bases between them. The CDR3 covers 17 residues. Here the CDR3 DNA reads TGCGCCAGCAGCTTGGGGATCACCCGGGCCGGGGATGAAAAACTGTTTTTT. As protein: CASSLGITRAGDEKLFF.

This chain joins TRBV19 and TRBJ2-1; D ambiguous. CDR3 length: 12 amino acids. CDR1 and CDR2 (germline): LNHDA, SQIVND (reference sequence). V was trimmed by 3 bases and J by 10 bases, leaving 10 bases between them. Here the CDR3 reads CASSMADGEQFF. CDR3 DNA: TGTGCCAGTAGTATGGCAGATGGAGAGCAGTTCTTC.

This chain links TRBV19 with TRBJ1-5; D unresolved. Germline loops: CDR1 LNHDA, CDR2 SQIVND (reference sequence). The CDR3 consists of 15 residues. The V end was cut by 1 base, the J end by 9 bases, with 16 bases between. The CDR3 reads CASSIGGALNRPQHF. CDR3 sequence (DNA): TGTGCCAGTAGTATAGGAGGAGCACTTAATAGGCCCCAGCATTTT.

The rearrangement joins TRBV5-1 to TRBJ2-2, with D possibly being TRBD1 (5 bases). This CDR3 comprises 15 residues. Between the trimmed V and J ends, which lost 6 bases and 6 bases, there was a span of 18 bases. CDR1 and CDR2 from the germline V gene are SGHRS and YFSETQ. In DNA, the CDR3 is TGCGCCAGCACTCTGGGCAGGGTGTCGTCCGGGGAGCTGTTTTTT. This translates into CASTLGRVSSGELFF.

The chain recombines TRBV2 with TRBJ2-2; the D gene is possibly TRBD2 (5 bases). The CDR3 is 15 residues long. The ends were cut back, 6 bases at V and 4 bases at J, with 15 bases in the middle. The germline gives CDR1 SNHLY, CDR2 FYNNEI. The CDR3 DNA reads as TGTGCCAGCAGACTACGGGCAGCGGCCACCGGGGAGCTGTTTTTT. Translation: CASRLRAAATGELFF.

CDR3 bases: TGCGCCAGCAGCATCGATGGGCAGGTCCAGATAGGAGGCTACACCTTC. Translated, it gives CASSIDGQVQIGGYTF. The chain joins TRBV5-1 to TRBJ1-2, with unresolved D. Germline values: CDR1 SGHRS, CDR2 YFSETQ. CDR3 length equals 16 residues. V shed 4 bases and J shed 8 bases, with 24 bases lying between them. Supplemented by reference TRBV5-1 and TRBJ1-2, the full variable domain reads KAGVTQTPRYLIKTRGQQVTLSCSPISGHRSVSWYQQTPGQGLQFLFEYFSETQRNKGNFPGRFSGRQFSNSRSEMNVSTLELGDSALYLCASSIDGQVQIGGYTFGSGTRLTVV.

The J gene is TRBJ2-2, the V gene TRBV7-2; D possibly corresponds to TRBD1 (6 bases). CDR1 and CDR2 (germline): SGHTA, FQGNSA. The CDR3 spans 14 residues. V shed 1 base and J shed 5 bases, with 8 bases lying between them. The chain's CDR3 is CASSLGTVTGELFF. CDR3 bases: TGTGCCAGCAGCTTAGGGACAGTAACCGGGGAGCTGTTTTTT.

The genes are TRBV28 and TRBJ1-1; possible D gene TRBD1, 6 bases. Germline V gene data show CDR1 as MDHEN and CDR2 as SYDVKM. CDR3 length: 11 residues. V lost 8 bases and J 7 bases, leaving 11 bases between the germline ends. The chain's CDR3 is CASGGTLEAFF. The CDR3 nucleotides read TGTGCCAGCGGAGGGACACTTGAAGCTTTCTTT. The whole variable domain, filled in from reference TRBV28 and TRBJ1-1, reads DVKVTQSSRYLVKRTGEKVFLECVQDMDHENMFWYRQDPGLGLRLIYFSYDVKMKEKGDIPEGYSVSREKKERFSLILESASTNQTSMYLCASGGTLEAFFGQGTRLTVV.

This clone came up once. The rearrangement uses TRBV5-1 and TRBJ1-1; D gene uncertain. Trimming pared 5 bases from V and 2 bases from J, leaving 10 bases between. The germline V gene has CDR1 SGHRS and CDR2 YFSETQ. CDR3 length: 13 amino acids. This CDR3 is CASSLQINTEAFF. The CDR3 nucleotides are TGCGCCAGCAGTTTACAGATTAACACTGAAGCTTTCTTT.

The rearrangement uses TRBV19 and TRBJ2-2; 9 bases map to TRBD1. Germline trimming cut 8 bases from V and 0 bases from J; bases unmatched to any gene: 1. Germline V gene data show CDR1 as LNHDA and CDR2 as SQIVND (reference sequence). This CDR3 is 14 amino acids long. Here the CDR3 reads CASGTGTNTGELFF. As DNA, the CDR3 is TGTGCCAGTGGGACAGGGACGAACACCGGGGAGCTGTTTTTT.

The rearrangement uses TRBV7-2 and TRBJ2-6; D may match TRBD1 or TRBD2 (6 bases each). The V gene lost 2 bases and the J gene lost 0 bases, with 11 bases spanning the gap. This CDR3 has 17 amino acids. The germline gives CDR1 SGHTA, CDR2 FQGNSA. CDR3 amino acids: CASSLTGTFSGANVLTF. The CDR3 DNA is TGTGCCAGCAGCTTAACAGGGACTTTCTCTGGGGCCAACGTCCTGACTTTC.

The V call is TRBV5-1, the J call TRBJ2-4, with D perhaps TRBD1 or TRBD2 (5 bases each). The CDR3 extends over 19 amino acids. Germline-derived CDR1 and CDR2 are SGHRS and YFSETQ. Trimming removed 3 bases from V and 0 bases from J, with 22 bases in between. CDR3 loop: CASSSSPGAERLAKNIQYF. The CDR3 nucleotides read TGCGCCAGCAGCTCCTCCCCCGGGGCCGAAAGGTTAGCCAAAAACATTCAGTACTTC.

The chain recombines TRBV5-1 with TRBJ1-1; D unresolved. Looked up from germline, CDR1 is SGHRS and CDR2 is YFSETQ. The V gene lost 0 bases and the J gene lost 4 bases, with 10 bases spanning the gap. CDR3 size: 14 residues. The CDR3 bases are TGCGCCAGCAGCTTGGTATCGGATTCCACTGAAGCTTTCTTT. It yields the protein CASSLVSDSTEAFF.

This clone has a single count. The sample holds other DNA sequences that translate to the same CDR3. This chain uses TRBV27 with TRBJ2-7; D ambiguous. V lost 0 bases and J 3 bases, leaving 6 bases between the germline ends. The CDR3 contains 13 residues. Germline-derived CDR1 and CDR2 are MNHEY and SMNVEV (reference sequence). In DNA form, the CDR3 reads TGTGCCAGCAGTTTATCTGGCAGCTACGAGCAGTACTTC. It yields the protein CASSLSGSYEQYF.

V and J are TRBV6-5 and TRBJ2-2, with 8 positions matching TRBD1. The CDR3 spans 16 residues. The V segment lost 2 bases and the J segment 6 bases; nucleotides outside the gene matches: 8. The V gene's germline CDR1 is MNHEY and CDR2 SVGAGI. CDR3 DNA sequence: TGTGCCAGCAGTTACACGGACAGGGCGGTGCCCGGGGAGCTGTTTTTT. Translation: CASSYTDRAVPGELFF.

V usage is TRBV15 and J usage is TRBJ2-1, with a tentative D call TRBD1 (6 bases). Between the trimmed V and J ends, which lost 0 bases and 0 bases, there was a span of 15 bases. Germline V gene lookup returns CDR1 LNHNV and CDR2 YYDKDF (reference sequence). This CDR3 spans 18 amino acids. The CDR3 spells CATSRDLSSRGSYNEQFF. CDR3 nucleotides: TGTGCCACCAGCAGAGATCTCTCGTCCAGGGGCTCCTACAATGAGCAGTTCTTC.

The V call is TRBV5-1, the J call TRBJ1-5; D unresolved. The CDR3 extends over 15 amino acids. Germline-derived CDR1 and CDR2 are SGHRS and YFSETQ. The V end lost 6 bases, the J end lost 0 bases, and 13 bases lay between the germline ends. The CDR3 coding sequence is TGCGCCAGCAACCTGAGCCCCTTTAGCAATCAGCCCCAGCATTTT. Translation: CASNLSPFSNQPQHF.

V usage is TRBV28 and J usage is TRBJ2-5; no firm D call. Gene TRBJ2-7 matches the end of the DNA better, so the J call may be wrong. The CDR3 contains 12 residues. Germline V gene data show CDR1 as MDHEN and CDR2 as SYDVKM. The CDR3 sequence is CASSRLNYEQYF. The CDR3 DNA sequence: TGTGCCAGCAGCCGATTGAACTACGAGCAGTACTTC.

This chain connects TRBV6-5 to TRBJ2-7; D is unclear. CDR3 length equals 11 residues. Trimming pared 6 bases from V and 2 bases from J, leaving 5 bases between. Germline V lookup: CDR1 MNHEY, CDR2 SVGAGI. The CDR3 here is CASSGTYEQYF. The DNA for the CDR3 is TGTGCCAGCAGCGGAACCTACGAGCAGTACTTC.

The chain couples TRBV5-1 to TRBJ2-5; 8 positions match TRBD1. CDR3 size: 14 residues. V trimming: 2 bases; J trimming: 5 bases; junction bases outside the gene matches: 5. The germline V gene encodes CDR1 SGHRS and CDR2 YFSETQ. CDR3 loop: CASSFQGARETQYF. The CDR3 coding sequence is TGCGCCAGCAGCTTCCAGGGGGCCAGGGAGACCCAGTACTTC.

The chain has TRBV11-2 and TRBJ2-7; a weak D match, TRBD2 (6 bases). The CDR3 is 15 residues long. V was cut by 7 bases and J by 7 bases, with 23 bases left in between. CDR1 and CDR2 from the germline V gene are SGHAT and FQNNGV. CDR3 loop: CASTLRAGPGLEQYF. The CDR3 nucleotides are TGTGCCAGCACCCTTAGGGCGGGACCTGGTTTGGAGCAGTACTTC.

The chain joins TRBV19 to TRBJ1-3; TRBD1 is a possible D gene (6 bases). Trimming left V 8 bases short and J 4 bases short, with 21 bases between. The CDR3 is made up of 16 amino acids. The germline gives CDR1 LNHDA, CDR2 SQIVND (reference sequence). The CDR3 loop reads CASFALAGARGNTIYF. CDR3 sequence (DNA): TGTGCCAGTTTTGCCCTTGCAGGGGCGCGGGGAAACACCATATATTTT.

The chain carries TRBV15 and TRBJ2-3; the D is unclear. The CDR3 contains 12 residues. V lost 4 bases to trimming and J lost 3 bases, with 5 bases between them. Germline values: CDR1 LNHNV, CDR2 YYDKDF (reference sequence). CDR3: CATSTRTDTQYF. The CDR3 nucleotides read TGTGCCACCAGCACAAGGACAGATACGCAGTATTTT.

The chain links TRBV9 to TRBJ1-1; 10 positions match TRBD1. The ends lost 1 base at V and 4 bases at J; junction bases unmatched: 10. The length of the CDR3 is 17 residues. The germline gives CDR1 SGDLS, CDR2 YYNGEE. Here the CDR3 reads CASSVLNPRDRGTEAFF. CDR3 in DNA: TGTGCCAGCAGCGTACTAAACCCACGGGACAGGGGCACTGAAGCTTTCTTT.